The T cell receptor (beta chain) described here comes from a study of cytomegalovirus exposure and HLA in healthy donors. TCRdb's copy holds only in-frame clones and misses some; the assay was immunoSEQ multiplex PCR. Altogether 150,000 to 200,000 clones are present, around 92% being singletons, with the ten largest covering just over 4%. Overall study results and limits: First-cohort TCR clusters tended to co-occur in the 130 or so validation repertoires, a later analysis found. The study put 150 or so TCR beta chains on its list as cytomegalovirus-associated.

To note about this clone: Its antigen is still unknown.

This clonotype was obtained from a man aged 18-30 years in good health and CMV-seropositive. Specimen: PBMCs.

CDR3 coding DNA: TGTGCCAGTAGTATGGGGCAGGGGGTGGCCTACGAGCAGTACTTC. Residues: CASSMGQGVAYEQYF. The chain links TRBV19 to TRBJ2-7, with 7 bases aligning to TRBD1. Germline CDR1 is LNHDA and CDR2 is SQIVND (reference sequence). Germline trimming cut 3 bases from V and 2 bases from J; bases unmatched to any gene: 7. The CDR3 has 15 amino acids.